The subject of this entry is one TCR beta chain. Its antigen is unidentified. Nominally healthy donors were sampled, though unrecorded immune exposures were likely. The source of the sample is a study of cytomegalovirus exposure and HLA in healthy donors. The V gene end was trimmed by 11 bases and the J gene end by 2 bases; junction bases not matched to a gene: 11. The CDR3 covers 15 residues. Per germline, CDR1 MNHEY and CDR2 SMNVEV (reference sequence). Study-level results: Sequencing likely produced, as an artifact, a cluster of highly shared sequence variants.

Vbeta (60) and Jbeta (13) primers were used in the PCR. Method: immunoSEQ multiplex PCR; TCRdb's copy keeps in-frame clones and lacks some. The table includes roughly 190,000 clones, 82% detected once. This sequence joins TRBV27 and TRBJ2-3, with 9 bases aligning to TRBD2. The sample consisted of PBMCs. This TCR came from a young woman in good health and CMV-seronegative. CDR3 bases: TGTGCCTGCTCAATCAGCGGGGGGCCCACAGATACGCAGTATTTT. Encoded protein: CACSISGGPTDTQYF.